The 6 T cell receptor beta chains presented below share a single source sample, sequenced in a study of T-cell memory formation after mild COVID-19. Each CDR3 protein gets one entry after TCRdb re-called the 5' RACE reads with MiXCR. The top ten clones hold around 12% of a sample with 500,000 to 550,000 distinct CDR3 sequences, about a fifth of them seen once. Source material: PBMCs or a T cell subset sorted from them (not recorded which). The receptors were sampled from an adult woman who had mild COVID-19 (a few samples of this study predate the infection). Cell type and time point are not known.

This clonotype was seen a handful of times. This chain joins TRBV1 and TRBJ1-3; TRBD1, as called in the table, went unchecked against the DNA. TRBV1 corresponds to a pseudogene. The CDR3 runs to 16 residues. Here the CDR3 reads CTSSQGRDSSGNTIYF. The CDR3 bases are TGCACCAGCAGCCAAGGCCGGGACAGCTCTGGAAACACCATATATTTT.

This clonotype occurred a few times. The rearrangement joins TRBV5-6 to TRBJ2-7; D perhaps matches TRBD1 (5 bases). Trimming removed 0 bases at V and 2 bases at J, with 12 bases between. This CDR3 has 15 residues. Germline V gives CDR1 SGHDT, CDR2 YYEEEE. The CDR3 protein is CASSLDRGDAYEQYF. The CDR3 bases are TGTGCCAGCAGCTTGGATAGGGGTGACGCCTACGAGCAGTACTTC.

This clonotype was picked up many times. The chain employs TRBV29-1 and TRBJ2-1; TRBD2 matches at 11 bases. Germline V gene data show CDR1 as SQVTM and CDR2 as ANQGSEA. The CDR3 spans 13 residues. V gave up 7 bases and J gave up 4 bases; unmatched junction bases: 3. CDR3 sequence (DNA): TGCAGCGCCGGGACTAGCGGTTACAATGAGCAGTTCTTC. This gives the protein CSAGTSGYNEQFF.

The CDR3 sequence: CASTEGRNYGYTF. The CDR3 DNA follows: TGTGCCAGCACCGAGGGGAGAAACTATGGCTACACCTTC. J is TRBJ1-2 and V is TRBV6-1; D possibly corresponds to TRBD1 (5 bases). CDR1 is MNHNS and CDR2 is SASEGT in the germline V gene. V was cut by 7 bases and J by 2 bases, with 11 bases left in between. This CDR3 comprises 13 residues.

This sequence joins TRBV4-1 and TRBJ1-2; possibly TRBD1 for D (5 bases). This CDR3 is 15 amino acids long. Per the germline V gene, CDR1 is MGHRA and CDR2 is YSYEKL. V was shortened by 1 base and J by 2 bases, with 11 bases between the two germline ends. CDR3 sequence reads: CASSQVQEPNYGYTF. In DNA form, the CDR3 reads TGCGCCAGCAGCCAAGTACAGGAGCCAAACTATGGCTACACCTTC.

The gene calls are TRBV3-1 and TRBJ2-3, with a weak D call TRBD1 (5 bases). The CDR3 is made up of 17 amino acids. With 4 bases removed from V and 8 bases from J, the gap between germline ends came to 25 bases. The germline CDR1 and CDR2 sequences are LGHDT and YNNKEL (reference sequence). CDR3 sequence (DNA): TGTGCCAGCAGCCCCCCCTGGGGCACCTCGGAACGAAGTACGCAGTATTTT. This sequence encodes CASSPPWGTSERSTQYF.